This TCR beta chain was recorded in a study of CD8 T cells in ankylosing spondylitis. Whole-study findings and limits: Several highly homologous variants formed a TCR beta motif that appeared characteristic of ankylosing spondylitis blood. According to the report, clones linked to the disease were significantly enriched in matched synovial fluid samples taken from ankylosing spondylitis patients. With a CD8+ phenotype, disease-linked clones were relatively rare in peripheral blood. Earlier work had already found some motif variants in reactive arthritis synovial fluid and blood.

Libraries of TCR beta came from quantitative 5'-RACE with molecular barcodes. A single record per CDR3 protein comes from TCRdb applying MiXCR to the 5' RACE reads. The sample consists of 700,000 to 1,000,000 distinct CDR3 sequences, roughly 12% of them appearing once. Only a few counts were recorded for this clonotype. Antigen specificity is unknown. V lost 5 bases and J lost 9; bases outside the gene matches: 16. Germline-derived CDR1 and CDR2 are SEHNR and FQNEAQ (reference sequence). The CDR3 is made up of 17 amino acids. The chain carries TRBV7-9 and TRBJ2-1; 10 positions agree with TRBD1. This clonotype was sampled from a male donor with ankylosing spondylitis. The material sequenced was blood, either unsorted or a sorted T cell fraction (not recorded which). The CDR3 region has the DNA TGTGCCAGCAGCACCTACACCGGACAGGGGGGTGATGGTGAGCAGTTCTTC. This gives the protein CASSTYTGQGGDGEQFF.